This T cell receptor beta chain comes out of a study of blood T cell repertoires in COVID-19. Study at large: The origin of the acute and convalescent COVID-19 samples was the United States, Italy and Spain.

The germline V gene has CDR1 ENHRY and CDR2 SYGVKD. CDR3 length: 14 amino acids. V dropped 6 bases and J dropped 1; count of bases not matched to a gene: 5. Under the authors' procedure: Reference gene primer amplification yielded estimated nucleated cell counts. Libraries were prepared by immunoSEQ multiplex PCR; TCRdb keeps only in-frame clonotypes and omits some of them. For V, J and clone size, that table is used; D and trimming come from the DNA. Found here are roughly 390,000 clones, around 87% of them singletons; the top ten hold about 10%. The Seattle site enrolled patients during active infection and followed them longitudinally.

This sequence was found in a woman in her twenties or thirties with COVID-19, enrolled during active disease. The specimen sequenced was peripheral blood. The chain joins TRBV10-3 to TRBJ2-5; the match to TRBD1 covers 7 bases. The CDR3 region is CAIRGSGGQETQYF. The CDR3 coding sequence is TGTGCCATCAGGGGGTCAGGGGGCCAAGAGACCCAGTACTTC.